One sample yielded the 32 T cell receptor beta chains listed below, sequenced in a study of T-cell memory formation after mild COVID-19. TCRdb processed the 5' RACE reads anew with MiXCR; each CDR3 protein has one entry. This table holds about 290,000 distinct CDR3 sequences, around a sixth found once. The source material was PBMCs or a T cell subset sorted from them (not recorded which). The source is a man aged 18 to 30 who had mild COVID-19 (a few samples of this study predate the infection). Cell type and time point are not known.

The chain links TRBV4-3 to TRBJ2-1; 9 positions agree with TRBD1. V dropped 4 bases and J dropped 5; count of bases not matched to a gene: 6. The germline V gene encodes CDR1 LGHNA and CDR2 YSLEER. The CDR3 contains 15 residues. The CDR3 sequence is CASSPRDRENNEQFF. The CDR3 DNA sequence: TGCGCCAGCAGCCCGAGGGACAGGGAAAACAATGAGCAGTTCTTC.

V usage is TRBV2 and J usage is TRBJ2-3, with 10 bases fitting TRBD2. The CDR3 extends over 16 amino acids. J gave up 3 bases and V 6 bases, and 9 bases lay outside the gene matches. Germline CDR1 and CDR2: SNHLY and FYNNEI. The CDR3 DNA sequence: TGTGCCAGCAGCCTCAGGGCTAGCGGGAGAACAGATACGCAGTATTTT. Translation gives CASSLRASGRTDTQYF.

The V call is TRBV18, the J call TRBJ2-2; 8 bases agree with TRBD1. The CDR3 consists of 15 residues. Trimming removed 2 bases from V and 4 bases from J; junction bases left unmatched: 3. CDR1 is KGHSH, CDR2 LQKENI, per germline. The CDR3 protein is CASSPEQGATGELFF. In DNA, the CDR3 is TGTGCCAGCTCACCAGAGCAGGGGGCCACCGGGGAGCTGTTTTTT.

This clonotype has only a few counts. The chain carries TRBV29-1 and TRBJ2-5, with D perhaps TRBD1 (6 bases). The length of the CDR3 is 12 residues. Germline CDR1 and CDR2: SQVTM and ANQGSEA. The germline V and J ends were trimmed by 5 bases and 5 bases, with 12 bases remaining between them. CDR3 coding DNA: TGCAGCGTTACACAGGGTCGGGAGACCCAGTACTTC. The encoded protein is CSVTQGRETQYF.

The chain links TRBV7-3 to TRBJ2-3, with D hard to call. The germline V and J ends were trimmed by 5 bases and 0 bases, with 9 bases remaining between them. Germline V CDR1 and CDR2: SGHTA, FQGTGA. The CDR3 extends over 14 amino acids. The CDR3 nucleotides read TGTGCCAGCAGCGTGGACGGGAGCACAGATACGCAGTATTTT. It specifies CASSVDGSTDTQYF. Drawing the rest from reference TRBV7-3 and TRBJ2-3, the complete variable domain is GAGVSQTPSNKVTEKGKYVELRCDPISGHTALYWYRQSLGQGPEFLIYFQGTGAADDSGLPNDRFFAVRPEGSVSTLKIQRTERGDSAVYLCASSVDGSTDTQYFGPGTRLTVL.

V gene TRBV10-3 combines with J gene TRBJ1-1, with a possible D match to TRBD1 (6 bases). V shed 7 bases and J shed 4 bases, with 16 bases lying between them. There are 14 residues in the CDR3. Germline loops: CDR1 ENHRY, CDR2 SYGVKD. The CDR3 sequence: CAIKEQGWGTEAFF. CDR3 sequence (DNA): TGTGCCATCAAGGAACAGGGTTGGGGCACTGAAGCTTTCTTT.

This sequence joins TRBV10-3 and TRBJ2-7; 8 bases align to TRBD1. CDR1 and CDR2 from the germline V gene are ENHRY and SYGVKD. This CDR3 has 15 amino acids. Trimming removed 6 bases from V and 0 bases from J; junction bases left unmatched: 7. CDR3 residues: CAISPGTGSSYEQYF. DNA for the CDR3: TGTGCCATCAGCCCCGGGACAGGTAGCTCCTACGAGCAGTACTTC.

This clonotype has ten or more counts. The chain is built from TRBV2 and TRBJ2-7; a possible D gene is TRBD1 (6 bases). The ends were cut back, 6 bases at V and 1 base at J, with 16 bases in the middle. Germline assignment: CDR1 SNHLY and CDR2 FYNNEI. CDR3 length equals 15 residues. DNA of the CDR3: TGTGCCAGCAGCCCCACAGGGTTCGGGTCCTACGAGCAGTACGTC. Translation gives CASSPTGFGSYEQYV.

The chain employs TRBV18 and TRBJ2-3; D gene unclear. The CDR3 is 14 amino acids. CDR1 and CDR2 (germline): KGHSH, LQKENI. The V end lost 4 bases, the J end lost 6 bases, and 14 bases lay between the germline ends. CDR3 in DNA: TGTGCCAGCTCACTGTCCGAAAATCTGGATACGCAGTATTTT. Its protein product is CASSLSENLDTQYF.

The chain couples TRBV6-5 to TRBJ1-2; 10 bases agree with TRBD1. V shed 4 bases and J 0 bases; nucleotides not matched to a gene: 2. Germline lookup yields CDR1 MNHEY and CDR2 SVGAGI. This CDR3 contains 15 residues. CDR3 bases: TGTGCCAGCAGTTTCGGACAGGGGGCTAACTATGGCTACACCTTC. Amino acid sequence: CASSFGQGANYGYTF.

The gene calls are TRBV18 and TRBJ2-2; unclear D gene. There are 16 residues in the CDR3. Germline V gene lookup returns CDR1 KGHSH and CDR2 LQKENI. The V end was cut by 2 bases, the J end by 0 bases, with 10 bases between. The CDR3 loop is CASSPTQAANTGELFF. As DNA, the CDR3 is TGTGCCAGCTCACCAACTCAGGCCGCGAACACCGGGGAGCTGTTTTTT.

The J gene is TRBJ2-4, the V gene TRBV5-1; no firm D call. Trimming removed 0 bases at V and 0 bases at J, with 10 bases between. CDR3 length: 16 amino acids. Germline V gene data show CDR1 as SGHRS and CDR2 as YFSETQ. CDR3 sequence: CASSLGDRLAKNIQYF. The CDR3 DNA reads as TGCGCCAGCAGCTTGGGAGATCGCTTAGCCAAAAACATTCAGTACTTC.

This clonotype occurred a few times. The V call is TRBV28, the J call TRBJ2-3; TRBD1 agrees at 8 bases. Germline V lookup: CDR1 MDHEN, CDR2 SYDVKM. The CDR3 sequence is 18 residues long. Germline trimming cut 3 bases from V and 4 bases from J; bases unmatched to any gene: 15. The CDR3 DNA follows: TGTGCCAGCAGTTTCTTCCTCGGGGACGTGGACAGGGCAGATACGCAGTATTTT. This encodes CASSFFLGDVDRADTQYF.

This clonotype showed up just a few times. This chain uses TRBV7-6 with TRBJ2-1, with 8 bases fitting TRBD2. Per the germline V gene, CDR1 is SGHVS and CDR2 is FNYEAQ. J gave up 9 bases and V 4 bases, and 17 bases lay outside the gene matches. CDR3 size: 17 residues. This CDR3 is CASSSPRGAGAHAEQFF. Written as DNA, the CDR3 is TGTGCCAGCAGCTCCCCTAGGGGAGCGGGGGCCCACGCTGAGCAGTTCTTC. The full variable domain, completed using reference TRBV7-6 and TRBJ2-1, is GAGVSQSPRYKVTKRGQDVALRCDPISGHVSLYWYRQALGQGPEFLTYFNYEAQQDKSGLPNDRFSAERPEGSISTLTIQRTEQRDSAMYRCASSSPRGAGAHAEQFFGPGTRLTVL.

This chain uses TRBV7-9 with TRBJ1-1, with D maybe TRBD1 (6 bases). V was cut by 0 bases and J by 4 bases, with 9 bases left in between. Germline V gene data show CDR1 as SEHNR and CDR2 as FQNEAQ (reference sequence). This CDR3 has 14 residues. The CDR3 DNA reads as TGTGCCAGCAGCTTAGCAGGGGGGCTCACTGAAGCTTTCTTT. The encoded protein is CASSLAGGLTEAFF.

The chain couples TRBV4-3 to TRBJ2-3; 8 nucleotides match TRBD1. The CDR3 runs 16 residues. In germline, CDR1 is LGHNA, CDR2 YSLEER. V dropped 2 bases and J dropped 7; count of bases not matched to a gene: 11. In DNA form, the CDR3 reads TGCGCCAGCAGCCAATATCTGGACAGGGAAGTGAATACGCAGTATTTT. Translated: CASSQYLDREVNTQYF.

The chain links TRBV12-3 or TRBV12-4 to TRBJ2-7; 11 positions match TRBD2. The ends lost 1 base at V and 4 bases at J; junction bases unmatched: 6. The CDR3 totals 16 residues. CDR3 sequence: CASSLGTSGGKYEQYF. The CDR3 coding sequence is TGTGCCAGCAGTTTAGGCACTAGCGGGGGAAAATACGAGCAGTACTTC.

The gene calls are TRBV3-1 and TRBJ1-2; 7 nucleotides line up with TRBD1. The CDR3 spans 12 residues. In germline, CDR1 is LGHDT, CDR2 YNNKEL (reference sequence). The ends lost 5 bases at V and 12 bases at J; junction bases unmatched: 9. CDR3 sequence reads: CASSFYQGEHTF. The CDR3 DNA is TGTGCCAGCAGCTTTTACCAGGGGGAGCACACCTTC. Using reference TRBV3-1 and TRBJ1-2 for the parts outside the CDR3, the full variable domain is DTAVSQTPKYLVTQMGNDKSIKCEQNLGHDTMYWYKQDSKKFLKIMFSYNNKELIINETVPNRFSPKSPDKAHLNLHINSLELGDSAVYFCASSFYQGEHTFGSGTRLTVV.

This chain connects TRBV7-6 to TRBJ2-1, with D maybe TRBD1 (6 bases). Germline values: CDR1 SGHVS, CDR2 FNYEAQ. V was pared by 1 base and J by 9 bases, with 16 bases between. This CDR3 region has 15 residues. The CDR3 spells CASSLDPGGLSEQFF. CDR3 DNA: TGTGCCAGCAGCTTAGACCCTGGGGGCCTAAGTGAGCAGTTCTTC.

V is TRBV5-1 and J is TRBJ1-2, with TRBD1 matching 8 bases. CDR3 length: 15 residues. Germline V gene sequence: CDR1 SGHRS, CDR2 YFSETQ. The junction had 2 bases not matched to a gene; V was cut back by 0 bases and J by 1 base. CDR3 amino acids: CASSLAGGINYGYTF. The CDR3, as DNA: TGCGCCAGCAGCTTGGCAGGGGGCATTAACTATGGCTACACCTTC.

There are many counts of this clonotype. V gene TRBV7-9 combines with J gene TRBJ1-2; possible D gene TRBD1, 6 bases. Germline assignment: CDR1 SEHNR and CDR2 FQNEAQ (reference sequence). The V and J ends lost 5 bases and 8 bases respectively, with 24 bases between them. The CDR3 runs to 16 residues. CDR3 in DNA: TGTGCCAGCAGCAACGCGCCCCTAACAGGGCCGCGGGGCTACACCTTC. Translated, it gives CASSNAPLTGPRGYTF.

V gene TRBV4-3 combines with J gene TRBJ2-1, with unresolved D. CDR1 and CDR2 from the germline V gene are LGHNA and YSLEER. The V end was cut by 0 bases, the J end by 2 bases, with 5 bases between. This CDR3 is built from 14 residues. CDR3 amino acids: CASSQDPTYNEQFF. In DNA, the CDR3 is TGCGCCAGCAGCCAAGATCCCACCTACAATGAGCAGTTCTTC.

The chain has TRBV12-3 or TRBV12-4 and TRBJ2-3; D possibly corresponds to TRBD2 (6 bases). The CDR3 is 15 residues long. With 4 bases removed from V and 4 bases from J, the gap between germline ends came to 15 bases. In DNA form, the CDR3 reads TGTGCCAGCAGTTCCACTACCACTAGCCCAGATACGCAGTATTTT. Amino acids: CASSSTTTSPDTQYF.

The sample holds a few counts of this clonotype. The rearrangement uses TRBV7-2 and TRBJ1-4, with 8 bases aligning to TRBD1. The germline CDR1 and CDR2 sequences are SGHTA and FQGNSA. V shed 4 bases and J 13 bases; nucleotides not matched to a gene: 8. CDR3 length equals 13 residues. The CDR3 DNA reads TGTGCCAGCAGCTCCCCCGGACAGGGTAGACTGTTTTTT. It is translated as CASSSPGQGRLFF.

The sample holds a few counts of this clonotype. The chain joins TRBV7-6 to TRBJ2-1; D is possibly TRBD1 or TRBD2 (5 bases each). This CDR3 contains 13 residues. Trimming removed 1 base from V and 8 bases from J, with 9 bases in between. CDR1 and CDR2 (germline): SGHVS, FNYEAQ. CDR3 region: CASSLGRGDEQFF. The CDR3 DNA reads TGTGCCAGCAGCTTAGGTCGAGGGGATGAGCAGTTCTTC.

The table lists this clonotype with a few counts. The chain combines TRBV6-2 or TRBV6-3 with TRBJ2-1; TRBD2 matches at 8 bases. V lost 6 bases to trimming and J lost 2 bases; unmatched junction nucleotides: 9. CDR1 and CDR2 (germline): MNHEY, SVGEGT. The CDR3 runs to 16 residues. CDR3 sequence (DNA): TGTGCCAGCAGACCCGGGACTAGGAGTACCTACAATGAGCAGTTCTTC. It is translated as CASRPGTRSTYNEQFF.

This chain links TRBV24-1 with TRBJ2-3, with 9 bases identical to TRBD2. The CDR3 spans 16 residues. Germline trimming cut 4 bases from V and 4 bases from J; bases unmatched to any gene: 8. Germline CDR1 and CDR2: KGHDR and SFDVKD. The CDR3 loop is CATSESGGHASDTQYF. DNA for the CDR3: TGTGCCACCAGTGAGAGCGGGGGGCATGCCTCAGATACGCAGTATTTT.

This clonotype was picked up a small number of times. The chain uses TRBV5-1 and TRBJ2-7; TRBD2 might be the D (6 bases). Germline values: CDR1 SGHRS, CDR2 YFSETQ. This CDR3 has 18 residues. Deletions cut 2 bases from V and 2 bases from J, with 23 bases between. Here the CDR3 reads CASSFDVIVAGSTYEQYF. For the CDR3, the DNA is TGCGCCAGCAGCTTTGATGTTATCGTGGCGGGGAGTACCTACGAGCAGTACTTC.

This clonotype appeared a few times. V and J are TRBV14 and TRBJ2-2; 10 positions agree with TRBD1. Per germline, CDR1 SGHDN and CDR2 FVKESK. The V segment lost 0 bases and the J segment 5 bases; nucleotides outside the gene matches: 6. The CDR3 is 17 amino acids. This chain's CDR3 is CASSQETGTGVTGELFF. The DNA of the CDR3 is TGTGCCAGCAGCCAAGAGACCGGGACAGGGGTTACCGGGGAGCTGTTTTTT.

The rearrangement uses TRBV12-3 or TRBV12-4 and TRBJ2-7; 8 bases are a match to TRBD2. The CDR3 covers 16 residues. After removal of 5 bases from V and 3 bases from J, the junction contained 12 bases not matched to a gene. The CDR3 DNA follows: TGTGCCAGCAGTCCCACCACCGGGACTAGTTACTACGAGCAGTACGTC. As protein: CASSPTTGTSYYEQYV.

The rearrangement uses TRBV28 and TRBJ2-5, with 9 bases lining up with TRBD1. The V gene end was trimmed by 4 bases and the J gene end by 5 bases; junction bases not matched to a gene: 5. There are 14 residues in the CDR3. From germline, CDR1 is MDHEN and CDR2 SYDVKM. CDR3 in amino acids: CASSSPDRGETQYF. As DNA, the CDR3 is TGTGCCAGCAGTTCACCGGACAGGGGCGAGACCCAGTACTTC.

This clonotype was counted a few times. The chain joins TRBV6-1 to TRBJ1-2; D call uncertain. CDR3 length equals 13 residues. V dropped 4 bases and J dropped 4 bases, with 10 bases sitting between them. The germline CDR1 and CDR2 sequences are MNHNS and SASEGT. The CDR3, as DNA: TGTGCCAGCAGTGCTTCTTCCAGCTATGGCTACACCTTC. Translated, it gives CASSASSSYGYTF.